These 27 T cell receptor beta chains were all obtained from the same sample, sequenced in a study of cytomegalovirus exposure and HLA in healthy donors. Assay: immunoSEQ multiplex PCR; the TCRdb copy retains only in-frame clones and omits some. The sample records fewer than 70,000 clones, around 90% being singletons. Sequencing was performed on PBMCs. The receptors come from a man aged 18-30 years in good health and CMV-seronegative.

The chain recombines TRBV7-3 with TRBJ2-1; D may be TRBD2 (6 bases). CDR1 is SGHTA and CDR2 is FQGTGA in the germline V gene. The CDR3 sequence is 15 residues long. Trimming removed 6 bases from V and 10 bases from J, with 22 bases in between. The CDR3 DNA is TGTGCCAGCAGGCCGCTGGGAGGAGCCAAAAACGAGCAGTTCTTC. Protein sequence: CASRPLGGAKNEQFF.

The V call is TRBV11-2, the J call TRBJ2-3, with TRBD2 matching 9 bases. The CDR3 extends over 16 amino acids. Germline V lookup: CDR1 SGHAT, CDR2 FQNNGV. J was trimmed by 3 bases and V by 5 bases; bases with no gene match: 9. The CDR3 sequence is CASSPREGHRTDTQYF. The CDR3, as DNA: TGTGCCAGCAGCCCGCGGGAGGGCCATAGGACAGATACGCAGTATTTT.

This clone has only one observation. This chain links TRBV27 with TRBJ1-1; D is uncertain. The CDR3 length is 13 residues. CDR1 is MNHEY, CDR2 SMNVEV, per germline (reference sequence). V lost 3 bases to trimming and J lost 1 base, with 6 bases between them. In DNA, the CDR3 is TGTGCCAGCAGTTTTGTCAAGAACACTGAAGCTTTCTTT. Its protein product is CASSFVKNTEAFF.

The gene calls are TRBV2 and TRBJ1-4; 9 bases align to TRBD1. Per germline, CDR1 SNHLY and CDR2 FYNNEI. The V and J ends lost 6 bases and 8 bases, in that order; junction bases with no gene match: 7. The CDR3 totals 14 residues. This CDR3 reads CASSRQGVREKLFF. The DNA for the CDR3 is TGTGCCAGCAGCCGACAGGGGGTAAGGGAAAAACTGTTTTTT.

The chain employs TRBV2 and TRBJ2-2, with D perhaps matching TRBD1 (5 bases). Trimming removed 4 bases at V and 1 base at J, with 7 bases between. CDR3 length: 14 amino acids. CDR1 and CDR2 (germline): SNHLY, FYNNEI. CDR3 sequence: CASSGQMNTGELFF. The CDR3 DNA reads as TGTGCCAGCAGTGGACAGATGAACACCGGGGAGCTGTTTTTT.

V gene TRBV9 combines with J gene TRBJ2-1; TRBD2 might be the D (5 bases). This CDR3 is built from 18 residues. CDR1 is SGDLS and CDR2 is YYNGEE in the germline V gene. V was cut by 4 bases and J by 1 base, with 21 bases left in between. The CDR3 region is CASSPRPWERLSYNEQFF. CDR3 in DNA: TGTGCCAGCAGCCCCCGCCCATGGGAGCGCCTTTCCTACAATGAGCAGTTCTTC.

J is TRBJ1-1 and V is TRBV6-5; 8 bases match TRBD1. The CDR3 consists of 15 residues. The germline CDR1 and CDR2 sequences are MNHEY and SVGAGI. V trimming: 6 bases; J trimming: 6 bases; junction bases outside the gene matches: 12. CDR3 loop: CASSPQPPGGSEAFF. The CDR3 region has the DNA TGTGCCAGCAGCCCACAACCCCCAGGGGGCTCTGAAGCTTTCTTT.

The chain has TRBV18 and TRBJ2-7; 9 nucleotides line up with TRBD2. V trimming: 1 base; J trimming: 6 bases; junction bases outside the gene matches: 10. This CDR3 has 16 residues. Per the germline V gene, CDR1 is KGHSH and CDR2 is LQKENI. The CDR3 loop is CASSPRAGGPRGEQYF. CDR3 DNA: TGTGCCAGCTCACCACGGGCGGGAGGGCCTAGAGGCGAGCAGTACTTC.

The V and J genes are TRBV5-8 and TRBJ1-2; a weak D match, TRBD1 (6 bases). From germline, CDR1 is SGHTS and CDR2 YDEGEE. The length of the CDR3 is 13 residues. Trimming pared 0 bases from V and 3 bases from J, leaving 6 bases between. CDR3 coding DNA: TGTGCCAGCAGCTTGGGACAGGACTATGGCTACACCTTC. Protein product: CASSLGQDYGYTF.

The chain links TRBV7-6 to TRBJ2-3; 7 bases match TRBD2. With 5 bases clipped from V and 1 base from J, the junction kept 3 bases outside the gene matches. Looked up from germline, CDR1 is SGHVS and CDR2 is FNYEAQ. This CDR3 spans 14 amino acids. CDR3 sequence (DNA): TGTGCCAGCAGCCATCGGGGGGGCACAGATACGCAGTATTTT. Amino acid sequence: CASSHRGGTDTQYF.

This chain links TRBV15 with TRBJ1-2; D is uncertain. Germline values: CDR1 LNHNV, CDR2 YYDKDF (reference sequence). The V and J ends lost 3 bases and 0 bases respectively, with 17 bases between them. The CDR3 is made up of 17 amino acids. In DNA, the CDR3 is TGTGCCACCAGCAGGGAGGTGGGCACCGAAACTAACTATGGCTACACCTTC. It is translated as CATSREVGTETNYGYTF.

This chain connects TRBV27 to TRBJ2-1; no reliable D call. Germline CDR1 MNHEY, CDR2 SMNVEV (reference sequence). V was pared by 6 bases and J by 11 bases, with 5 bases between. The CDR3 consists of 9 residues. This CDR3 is CASRQKQFF. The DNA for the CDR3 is TGTGCCAGCAGACAAAAGCAGTTCTTC.

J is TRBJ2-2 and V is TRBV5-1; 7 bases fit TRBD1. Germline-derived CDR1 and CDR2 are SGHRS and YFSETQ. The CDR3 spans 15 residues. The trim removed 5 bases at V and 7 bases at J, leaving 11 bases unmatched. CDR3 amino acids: CASSWGQTVGGELFF. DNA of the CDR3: TGCGCCAGCAGTTGGGGACAGACTGTCGGCGGGGAGCTGTTTTTT.

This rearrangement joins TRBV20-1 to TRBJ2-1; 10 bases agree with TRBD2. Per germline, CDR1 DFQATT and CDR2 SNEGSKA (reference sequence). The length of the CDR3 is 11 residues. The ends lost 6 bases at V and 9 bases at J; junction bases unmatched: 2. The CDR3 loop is CSAGLAREQFF. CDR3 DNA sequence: TGCAGTGCGGGACTAGCGCGTGAGCAGTTCTTC.

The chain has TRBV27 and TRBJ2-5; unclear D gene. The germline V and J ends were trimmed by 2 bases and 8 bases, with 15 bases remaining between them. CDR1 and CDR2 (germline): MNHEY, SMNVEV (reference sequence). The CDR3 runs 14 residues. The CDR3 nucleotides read TGTGCCAGCAGTTTAGGAAGCGAGAACCCCACCCAGTACTTC. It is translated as CASSLGSENPTQYF.

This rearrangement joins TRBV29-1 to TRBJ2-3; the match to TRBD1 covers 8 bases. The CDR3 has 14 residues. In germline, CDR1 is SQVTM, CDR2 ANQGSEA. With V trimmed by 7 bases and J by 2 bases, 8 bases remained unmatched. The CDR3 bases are TGCAGCGCCCTCCCAGGGGGCACCACAGATACGCAGTATTTT. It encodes CSALPGGTTDTQYF.

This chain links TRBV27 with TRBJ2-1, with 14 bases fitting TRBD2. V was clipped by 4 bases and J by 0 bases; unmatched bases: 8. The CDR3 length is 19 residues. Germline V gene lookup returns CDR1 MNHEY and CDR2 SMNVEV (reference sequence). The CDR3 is CASSSPGLAGANSYNEQFF. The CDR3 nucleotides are TGTGCCAGCAGTTCGCCGGGACTAGCGGGAGCGAACTCCTACAATGAGCAGTTCTTC.

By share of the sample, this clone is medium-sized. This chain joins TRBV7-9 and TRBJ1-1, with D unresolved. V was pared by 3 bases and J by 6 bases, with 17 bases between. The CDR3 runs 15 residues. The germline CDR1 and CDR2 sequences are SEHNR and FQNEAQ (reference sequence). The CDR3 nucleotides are TGTGCCAGCAGCTTTAAGGAGACGGAGTGGGCTGAAGCTTTCTTT. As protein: CASSFKETEWAEAFF. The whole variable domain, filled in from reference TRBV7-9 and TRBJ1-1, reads DTGVSQNPRHKITKRGQNVTFRCDPISEHNRLYWYRQTLGQGPEFLTYFQNEAQLEKSRLLSDRFSAERPKGSFSTLEIQRTEQGDSAMYLCASSFKETEWAEAFFGQGTRLTVV.

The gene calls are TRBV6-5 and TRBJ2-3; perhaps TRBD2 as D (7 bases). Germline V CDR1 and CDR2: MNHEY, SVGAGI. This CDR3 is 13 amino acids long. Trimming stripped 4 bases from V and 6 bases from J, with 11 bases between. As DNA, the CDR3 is TGTGCCAGCAGTTCCAGGGGAGGGGATACGCAGTATTTT. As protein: CASSSRGGDTQYF.

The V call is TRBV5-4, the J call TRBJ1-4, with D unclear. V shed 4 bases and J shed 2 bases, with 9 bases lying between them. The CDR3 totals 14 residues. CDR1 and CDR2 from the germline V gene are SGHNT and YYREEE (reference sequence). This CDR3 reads CASSISATNEKLFF. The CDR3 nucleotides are TGTGCCAGCAGCATCTCTGCGACTAATGAAAAACTGTTTTTT.

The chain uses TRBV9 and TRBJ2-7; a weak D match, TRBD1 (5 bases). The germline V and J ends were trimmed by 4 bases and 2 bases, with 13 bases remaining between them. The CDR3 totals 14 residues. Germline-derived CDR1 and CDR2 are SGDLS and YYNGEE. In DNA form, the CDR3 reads TGTGCCAGCAGCCTAGACAGTGTTCCCTACGAGCAGTACTTC. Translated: CASSLDSVPYEQYF. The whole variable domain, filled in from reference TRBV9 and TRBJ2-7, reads DSGVTQTPKHLITATGQRVTLRCSPRSGDLSVYWYQQSLDQGLQFLIQYYNGEERAKGNILERFSAQQFPDLHSELNLSSLELGDSALYFCASSLDSVPYEQYFGPGTRLTVT.

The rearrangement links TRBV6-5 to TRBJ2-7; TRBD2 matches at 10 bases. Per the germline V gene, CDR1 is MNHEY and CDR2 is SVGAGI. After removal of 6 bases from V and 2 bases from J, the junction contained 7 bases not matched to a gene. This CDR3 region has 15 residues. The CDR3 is CASRATSGSTYEQYF. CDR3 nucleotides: TGTGCCAGCAGGGCGACTAGCGGGTCAACCTACGAGCAGTACTTC.

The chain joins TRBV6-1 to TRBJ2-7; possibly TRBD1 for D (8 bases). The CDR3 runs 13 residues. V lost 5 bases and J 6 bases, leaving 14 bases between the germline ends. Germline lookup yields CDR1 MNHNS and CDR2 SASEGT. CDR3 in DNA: TGTGCCAGCAGTCCGGACAGGGAGGGCGAGCAGTACTTC. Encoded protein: CASSPDREGEQYF.

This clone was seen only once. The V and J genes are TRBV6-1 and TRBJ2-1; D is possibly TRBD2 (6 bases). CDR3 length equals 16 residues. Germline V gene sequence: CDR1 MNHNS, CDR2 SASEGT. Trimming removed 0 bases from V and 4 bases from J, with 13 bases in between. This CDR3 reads CASSEAAGGIYNEQFF. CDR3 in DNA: TGTGCCAGCAGTGAAGCAGCCGGGGGTATATACAATGAGCAGTTCTTC.

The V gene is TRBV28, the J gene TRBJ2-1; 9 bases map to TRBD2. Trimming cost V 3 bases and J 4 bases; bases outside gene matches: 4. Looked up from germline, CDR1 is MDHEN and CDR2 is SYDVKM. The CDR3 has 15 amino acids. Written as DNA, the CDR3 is TGTGCCAGCAGTTTGACTAGCGGCAGTTACAATGAGCAGTTCTTC. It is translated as CASSLTSGSYNEQFF.

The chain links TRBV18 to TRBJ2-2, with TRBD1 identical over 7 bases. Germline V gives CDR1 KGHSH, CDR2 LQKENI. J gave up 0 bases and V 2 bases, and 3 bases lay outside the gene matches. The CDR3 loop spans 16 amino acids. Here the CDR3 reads CASSPVTGANTGELFF. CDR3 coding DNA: TGTGCCAGCTCACCAGTAACAGGGGCGAACACCGGGGAGCTGTTTTTT.

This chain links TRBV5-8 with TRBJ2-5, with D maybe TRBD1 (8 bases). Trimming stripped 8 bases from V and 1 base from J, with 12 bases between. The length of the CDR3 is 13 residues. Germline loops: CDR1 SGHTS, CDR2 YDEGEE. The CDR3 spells CASHRGGQETQYF. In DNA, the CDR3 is TGTGCCAGTCACAGGGGGGGCCAAGAGACCCAGTACTTC. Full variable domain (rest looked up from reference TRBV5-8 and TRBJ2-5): EAGVTQSPTHLIKTRGQQATLRCSPISGHTSVYWYQQALGLGLQFLLWYDEGEERNRGNFPPRFSGRQFPNYSSELNVNALELEDSALYLCASHRGGQETQYFGPGTRLLVL.